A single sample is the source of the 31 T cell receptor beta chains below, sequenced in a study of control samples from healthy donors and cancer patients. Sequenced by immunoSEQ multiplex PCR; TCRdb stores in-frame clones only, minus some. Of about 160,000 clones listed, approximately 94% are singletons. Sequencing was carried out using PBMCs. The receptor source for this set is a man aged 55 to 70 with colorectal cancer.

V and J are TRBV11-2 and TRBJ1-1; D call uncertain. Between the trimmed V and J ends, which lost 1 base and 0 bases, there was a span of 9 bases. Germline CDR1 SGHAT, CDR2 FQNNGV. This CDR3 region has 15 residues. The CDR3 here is CASSLGAAMNTEAFF. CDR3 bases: TGTGCCAGCAGCTTAGGGGCGGCCATGAACACTGAAGCTTTCTTT. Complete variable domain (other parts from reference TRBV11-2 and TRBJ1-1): EAGVAQSPRYKIIEKRQSVAFWCNPISGHATLYWYQQILGQGPKLLIQFQNNGVVDDSQLPKDRFSAERLKGVDSTLKIQPAKLEDSAVYLCASSLGAAMNTEAFFGQGTRLTVV.

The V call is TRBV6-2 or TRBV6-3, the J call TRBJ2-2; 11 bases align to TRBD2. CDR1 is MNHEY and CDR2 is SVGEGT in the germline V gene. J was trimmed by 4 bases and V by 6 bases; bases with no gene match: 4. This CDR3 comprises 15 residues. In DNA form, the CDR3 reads TGTGCCAGCAGCTGGACTAGCGGGTCCACCGGGGAGCTGTTTTTT. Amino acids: CASSWTSGSTGELFF.

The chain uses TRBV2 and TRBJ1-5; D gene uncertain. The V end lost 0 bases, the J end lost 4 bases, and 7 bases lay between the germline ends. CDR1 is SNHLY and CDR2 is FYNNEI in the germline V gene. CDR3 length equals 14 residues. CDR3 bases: TGTGCCAGCAGTGAAGCAGGGAGGAATCAGCCCCAGCATTTT. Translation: CASSEAGRNQPQHF.

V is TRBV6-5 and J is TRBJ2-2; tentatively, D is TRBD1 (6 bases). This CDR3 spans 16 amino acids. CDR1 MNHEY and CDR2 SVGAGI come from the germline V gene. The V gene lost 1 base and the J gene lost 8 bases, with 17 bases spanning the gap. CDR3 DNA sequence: TGTGCCAGCAGTTACTATCCGGGACACTTAGCGGGGGAGCTGTTTTTT. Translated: CASSYYPGHLAGELFF.

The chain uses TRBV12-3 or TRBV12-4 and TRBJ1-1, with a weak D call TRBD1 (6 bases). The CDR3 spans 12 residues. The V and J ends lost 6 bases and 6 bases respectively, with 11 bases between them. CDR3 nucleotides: TGTGCCAGCAGCAGAGGGGGGGCTGAAGCTTTCTTT. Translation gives CASSRGGAEAFF.

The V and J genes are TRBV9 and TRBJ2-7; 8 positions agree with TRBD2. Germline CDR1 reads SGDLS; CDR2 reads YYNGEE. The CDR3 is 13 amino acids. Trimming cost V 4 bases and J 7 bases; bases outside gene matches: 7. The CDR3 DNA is TGTGCCAGCAGCCCAGCGGGGGCGAGGGAGCAGTACTTC. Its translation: CASSPAGAREQYF.

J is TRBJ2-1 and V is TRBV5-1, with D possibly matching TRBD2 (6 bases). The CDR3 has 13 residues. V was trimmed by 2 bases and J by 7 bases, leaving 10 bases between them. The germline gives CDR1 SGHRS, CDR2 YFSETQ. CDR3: CASSLLGRNEQFF. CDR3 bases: TGCGCCAGCAGCTTACTGGGGAGGAATGAGCAGTTCTTC.

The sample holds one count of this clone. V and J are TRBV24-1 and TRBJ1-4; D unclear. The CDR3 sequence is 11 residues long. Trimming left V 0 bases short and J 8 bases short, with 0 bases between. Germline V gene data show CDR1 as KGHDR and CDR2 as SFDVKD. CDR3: CATSDLEKLFF. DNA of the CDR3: TGTGCCACCAGTGATTTGGAAAAACTGTTTTTT.

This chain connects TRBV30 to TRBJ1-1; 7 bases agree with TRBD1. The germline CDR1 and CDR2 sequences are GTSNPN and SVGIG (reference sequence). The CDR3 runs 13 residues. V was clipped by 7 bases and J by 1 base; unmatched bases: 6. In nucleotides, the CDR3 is TGTGCCTTACTTAACAGGGGGAACACTGAAGCTTTCTTT. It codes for CALLNRGNTEAFF.

CDR3 in amino acids: CASSWGTGRTKAKNIQYF. The DNA of the CDR3 is TGTGCCAGTAGTTGGGGGACAGGGAGAACTAAAGCCAAAAACATTCAGTACTTC. The chain links TRBV19 to TRBJ2-4; 9 bases fit TRBD1. Trimming at V came to 5 bases and at J to 0 bases, leaving 11 bases not matched to a gene. Germline CDR1 and CDR2: LNHDA and SQIVND (reference sequence). The CDR3 is made up of 18 amino acids.

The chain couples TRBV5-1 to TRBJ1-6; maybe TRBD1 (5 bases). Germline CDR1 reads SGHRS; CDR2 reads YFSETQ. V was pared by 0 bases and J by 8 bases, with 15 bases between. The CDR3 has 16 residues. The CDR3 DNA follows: TGCGCCAGCAGCTTGGAGGTGCCGGGACGGGATTCACCCCTCCACTTT. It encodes CASSLEVPGRDSPLHF.

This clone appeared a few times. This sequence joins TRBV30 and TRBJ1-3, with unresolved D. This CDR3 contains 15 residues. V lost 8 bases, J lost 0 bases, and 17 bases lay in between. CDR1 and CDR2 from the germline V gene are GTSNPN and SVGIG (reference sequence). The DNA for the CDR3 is TGTGCCGCTGGGCGATTAGGTTCCTCTGGAAACACCATATATTTT. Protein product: CAAGRLGSSGNTIYF.

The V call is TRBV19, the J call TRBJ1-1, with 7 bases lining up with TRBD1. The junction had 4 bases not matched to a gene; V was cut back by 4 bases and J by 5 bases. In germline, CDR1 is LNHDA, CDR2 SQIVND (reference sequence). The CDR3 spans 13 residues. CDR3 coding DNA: TGTGCCAGTAGTACCTCACAGGGGACTGAAGCTTTCTTT. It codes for CASSTSQGTEAFF.

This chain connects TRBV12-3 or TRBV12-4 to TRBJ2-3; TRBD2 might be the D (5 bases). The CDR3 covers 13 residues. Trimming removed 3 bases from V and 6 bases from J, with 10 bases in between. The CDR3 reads CASSLFRTDTQYF. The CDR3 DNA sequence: TGTGCCAGCAGTTTGTTTCGGACTGATACGCAGTATTTT.

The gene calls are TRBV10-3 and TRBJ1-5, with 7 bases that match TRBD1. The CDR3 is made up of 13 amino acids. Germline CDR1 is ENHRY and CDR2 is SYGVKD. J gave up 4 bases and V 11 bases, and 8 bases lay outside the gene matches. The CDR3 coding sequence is TGTGCCGCACAACAGGGGCCAAATCAGCCCCAGCATTTT. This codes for CAAQQGPNQPQHF.

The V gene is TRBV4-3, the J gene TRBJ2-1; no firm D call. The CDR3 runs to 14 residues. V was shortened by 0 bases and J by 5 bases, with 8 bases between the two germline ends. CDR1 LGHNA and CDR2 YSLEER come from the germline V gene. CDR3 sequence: CASSQDSQDNEQFF. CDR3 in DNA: TGCGCCAGCAGCCAAGATTCACAAGACAATGAGCAGTTCTTC.

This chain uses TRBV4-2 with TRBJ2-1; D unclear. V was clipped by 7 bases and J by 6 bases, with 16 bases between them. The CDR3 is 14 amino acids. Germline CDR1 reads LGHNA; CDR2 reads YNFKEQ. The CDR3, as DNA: TGTGCCAGCAAGCCAAGTCTCGCCCGCAATGAGCAGTTCTTC. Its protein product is CASKPSLARNEQFF.

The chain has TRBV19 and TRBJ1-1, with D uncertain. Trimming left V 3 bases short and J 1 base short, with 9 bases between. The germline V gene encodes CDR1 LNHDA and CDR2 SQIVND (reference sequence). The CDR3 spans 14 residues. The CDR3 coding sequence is TGTGCCAGTAGTATCCAGAGTTGGAACACTGAAGCTTTCTTT. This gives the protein CASSIQSWNTEAFF.

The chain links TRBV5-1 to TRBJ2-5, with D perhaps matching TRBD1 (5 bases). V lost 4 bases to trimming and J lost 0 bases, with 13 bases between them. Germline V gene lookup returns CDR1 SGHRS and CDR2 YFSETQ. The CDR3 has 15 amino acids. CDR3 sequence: CASSTLPGNQETQYF. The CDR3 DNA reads TGCGCCAGCAGCACCCTCCCAGGGAACCAAGAGACCCAGTACTTC.

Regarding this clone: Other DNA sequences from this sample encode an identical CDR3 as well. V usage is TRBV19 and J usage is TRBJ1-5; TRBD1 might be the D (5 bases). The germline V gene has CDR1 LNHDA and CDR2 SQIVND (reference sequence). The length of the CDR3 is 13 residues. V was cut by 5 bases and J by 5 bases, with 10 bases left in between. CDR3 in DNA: TGTGCCAGTAGTGGGGGGAGGGATCAGCCCCAGCATTTT. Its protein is CASSGGRDQPQHF.

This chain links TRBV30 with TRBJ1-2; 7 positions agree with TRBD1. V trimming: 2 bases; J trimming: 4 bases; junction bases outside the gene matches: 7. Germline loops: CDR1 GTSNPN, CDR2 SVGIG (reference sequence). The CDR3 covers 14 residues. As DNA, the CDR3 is TGTGCCTGGAGTCACACAGGGGTGGGCTATGGCTACACCTTC. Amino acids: CAWSHTGVGYGYTF.

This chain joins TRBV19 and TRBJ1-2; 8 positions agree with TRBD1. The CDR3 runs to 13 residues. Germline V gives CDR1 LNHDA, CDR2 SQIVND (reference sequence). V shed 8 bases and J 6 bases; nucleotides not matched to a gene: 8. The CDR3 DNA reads TGTGCCAGTCGCTCGCAGGGGGCCAATGGCTACACCTTC. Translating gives CASRSQGANGYTF.

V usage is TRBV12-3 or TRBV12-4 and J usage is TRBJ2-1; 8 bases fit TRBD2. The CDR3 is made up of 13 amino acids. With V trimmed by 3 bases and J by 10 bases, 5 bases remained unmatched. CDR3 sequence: CASSFGGAREQFF. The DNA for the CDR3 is TGTGCCAGCAGTTTCGGGGGGGCTCGGGAGCAGTTCTTC.

The CDR3 protein is CASSLGQHMNTEAFF. Here the CDR3 DNA reads TGTGCCAGCAGCCTGGGACAGCACATGAACACTGAAGCTTTCTTT. The genes are TRBV9 and TRBJ1-1, with 7 bases identical to TRBD1. The CDR3 has 15 residues. Germline CDR1 reads SGDLS; CDR2 reads YYNGEE. V shed 4 bases, J shed 0 bases, and the junction held 6 bases outside the gene matches.

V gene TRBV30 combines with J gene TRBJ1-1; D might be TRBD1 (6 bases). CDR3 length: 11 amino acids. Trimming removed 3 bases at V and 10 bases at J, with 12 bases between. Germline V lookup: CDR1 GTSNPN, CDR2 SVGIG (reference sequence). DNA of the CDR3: TGTGCCTGGAGCGTACAGGGAAGAGCTTTCTTT. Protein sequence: CAWSVQGRAFF. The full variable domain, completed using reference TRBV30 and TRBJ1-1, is SQTIHQWPATLVQPVGSPLSLECTVEGTSNPNLYWYRQAAGRGLQLLFYSVGIGQISSEVPQNLSASRPQDRQFILSSKKLLLSDSGFYLCAWSVQGRAFFGQGTRLTVV.

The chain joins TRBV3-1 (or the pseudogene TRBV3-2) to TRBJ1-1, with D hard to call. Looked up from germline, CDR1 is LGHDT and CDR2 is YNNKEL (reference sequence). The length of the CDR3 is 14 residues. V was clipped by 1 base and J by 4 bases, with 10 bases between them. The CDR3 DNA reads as TGTGCCAGCAGCCAAGGGGGTTTGTCCACTGAAGCTTTCTTT. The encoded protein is CASSQGGLSTEAFF.

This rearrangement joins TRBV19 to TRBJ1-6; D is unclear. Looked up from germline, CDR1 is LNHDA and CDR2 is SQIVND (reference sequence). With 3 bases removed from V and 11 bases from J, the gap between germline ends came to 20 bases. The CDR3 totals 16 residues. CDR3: CASSIWTVDSFAPLHF. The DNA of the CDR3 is TGTGCCAGTAGTATCTGGACGGTGGACTCGTTTGCACCCCTCCACTTT.

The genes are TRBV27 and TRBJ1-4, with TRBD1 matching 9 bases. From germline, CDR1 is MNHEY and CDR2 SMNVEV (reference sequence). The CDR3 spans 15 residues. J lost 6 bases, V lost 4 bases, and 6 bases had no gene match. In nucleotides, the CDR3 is TGTGCCAGCAGTTCAACAGGGGGCAGTGATGAAAAACTGTTTTTT. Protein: CASSSTGGSDEKLFF.

In DNA form, the CDR3 reads TGTGCCAGCAGTTACGGACAGGGGGCTACCAATCAGCCCCAGCATTTT. This encodes CASSYGQGATNQPQHF. The V call is TRBV6-5, the J call TRBJ1-5, with 11 bases lining up with TRBD1. J gave up 3 bases and V 2 bases, and 3 bases lay outside the gene matches. The CDR3 runs to 16 residues. Per the germline V gene, CDR1 is MNHEY and CDR2 is SVGAGI.

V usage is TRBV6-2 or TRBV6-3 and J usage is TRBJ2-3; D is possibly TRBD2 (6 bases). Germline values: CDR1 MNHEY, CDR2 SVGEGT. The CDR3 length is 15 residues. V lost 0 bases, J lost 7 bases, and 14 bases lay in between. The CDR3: CASSYSSLASNTQYF. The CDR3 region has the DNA TGTGCCAGCAGTTACTCGAGCCTAGCGAGTAATACGCAGTATTTT.

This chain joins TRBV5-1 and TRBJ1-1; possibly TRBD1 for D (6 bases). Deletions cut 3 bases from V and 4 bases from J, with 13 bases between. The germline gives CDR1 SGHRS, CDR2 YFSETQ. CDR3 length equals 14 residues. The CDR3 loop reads CASSSVRGATEAFF. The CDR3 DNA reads TGCGCCAGCAGCTCGGTGAGGGGGGCCACTGAAGCTTTCTTT.